This record looks at one T cell receptor (beta chain) sequence and its context. Its antigen remains unknown. The CDR3 length is 17 residues. Trimming took off 1 base at V and 3 bases at J, with 19 bases between the two ends. The germline gives CDR1 SGHKS, CDR2 YYEKEE (reference sequence). This entry comes from a study of OX40 agonist ivuxolimab in advanced cancers. Study as a whole: Patients got intravenous ivuxolimab at 0.01 to 10 mg/kg every 2 weeks. At 75% to 90% male, the cohort had a mean age of approximately 60 years, ranging from about 20 to 90. Partial responses were achieved by three patients, one with hepatocellular carcinoma and two with cutaneous melanoma.

Whole-study findings and limits: Compared with others, partial responders at 0.1-3.0 mg/kg displayed clonal expansion among the lowest.

Sequenced by immunoSEQ multiplex PCR; TCRdb stores in-frame clones only, minus some. The data show under 200,000 clones, approximately 94% seen once. Specimen: CD4+ or CD8+ T cells sorted from blood, collected in a trial of the OX40 agonist ivuxolimab. The chain links TRBV5-5 to TRBJ1-1; the D is unclear. This receptor was obtained from an adult with an advanced solid tumor such as melanoma, head and neck, liver or kidney cancer. The CDR3 region has the DNA TGTGCCAGCAGCTTGATTCCGAGGTCACCGGAGGACACTGAAGCTTTCTTT. It specifies CASSLIPRSPEDTEAFF.